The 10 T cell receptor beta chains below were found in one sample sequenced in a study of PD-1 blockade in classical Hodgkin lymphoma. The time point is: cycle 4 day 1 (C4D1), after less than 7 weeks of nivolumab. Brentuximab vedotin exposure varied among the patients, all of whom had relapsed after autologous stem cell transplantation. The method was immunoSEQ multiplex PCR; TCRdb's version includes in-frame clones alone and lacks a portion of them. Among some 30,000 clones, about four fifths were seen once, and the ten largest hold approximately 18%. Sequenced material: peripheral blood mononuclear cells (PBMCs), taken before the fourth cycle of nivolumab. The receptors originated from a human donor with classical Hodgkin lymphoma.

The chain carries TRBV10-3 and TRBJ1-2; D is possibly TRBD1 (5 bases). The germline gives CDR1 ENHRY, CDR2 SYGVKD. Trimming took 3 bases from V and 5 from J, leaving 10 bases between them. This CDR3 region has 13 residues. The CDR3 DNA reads TGTGCCATCAGTGACAGGACAAGTTATGGCTACACCTTC. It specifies CAISDRTSYGYTF.

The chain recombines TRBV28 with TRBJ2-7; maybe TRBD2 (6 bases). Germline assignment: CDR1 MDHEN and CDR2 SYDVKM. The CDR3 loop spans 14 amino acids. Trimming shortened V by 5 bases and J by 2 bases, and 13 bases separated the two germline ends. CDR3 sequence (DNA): TGTGCCAGCAGTAGCGGCGGGGCAACCTACGAGCAGTACTTC. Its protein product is CASSSGGATYEQYF.

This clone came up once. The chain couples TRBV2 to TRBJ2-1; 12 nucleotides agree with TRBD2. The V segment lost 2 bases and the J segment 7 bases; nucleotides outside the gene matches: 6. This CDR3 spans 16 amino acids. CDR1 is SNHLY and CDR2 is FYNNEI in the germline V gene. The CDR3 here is CASSEPLAGGLNEQFF. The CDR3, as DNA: TGTGCCAGCAGTGAACCCCTAGCGGGGGGGCTGAATGAGCAGTTCTTC.

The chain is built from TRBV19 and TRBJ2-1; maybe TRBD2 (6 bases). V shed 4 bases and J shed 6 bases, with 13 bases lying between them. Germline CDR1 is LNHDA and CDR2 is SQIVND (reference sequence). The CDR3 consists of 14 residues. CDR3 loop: CASSRGLGPNEQFF. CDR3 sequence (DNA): TGTGCCAGTAGTAGGGGACTGGGCCCCAATGAGCAGTTCTTC.

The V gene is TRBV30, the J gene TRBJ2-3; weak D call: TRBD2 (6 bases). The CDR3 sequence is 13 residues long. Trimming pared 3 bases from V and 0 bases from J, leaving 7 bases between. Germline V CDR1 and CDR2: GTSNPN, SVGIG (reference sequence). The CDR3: CAWRRDSTDTQYF. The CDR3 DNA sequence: TGTGCCTGGAGGCGGGACAGCACAGATACGCAGTATTTT.

The CDR3: CASSITSGPSTDTQYF. The DNA for the CDR3 is TGTGCCAGCAGCATCACTAGCGGGCCTAGCACAGATACGCAGTATTTT. This chain connects TRBV7-2 to TRBJ2-3; 9 bases agree with TRBD2. The germline V gene has CDR1 SGHTA and CDR2 FQGNSA. The CDR3 is made up of 16 amino acids. V dropped 5 bases and J dropped 0; count of bases not matched to a gene: 6. Complete variable domain (other parts from reference TRBV7-2 and TRBJ2-3): GAGVSQSPSNKVTEKGKDVELRCDPISGHTALYWYRQSLGQGLEFLIYFQGNSAPDKSGLPSDRFSAERTGGSVSTLTIQRTQQEDSAVYLCASSITSGPSTDTQYFGPGTRLTVL.

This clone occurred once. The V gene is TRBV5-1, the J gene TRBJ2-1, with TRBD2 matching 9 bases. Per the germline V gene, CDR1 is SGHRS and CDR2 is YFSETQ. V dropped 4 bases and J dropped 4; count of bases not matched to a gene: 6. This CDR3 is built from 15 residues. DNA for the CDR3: TGCGCCAGCAGCGGCAAGCGGGGGGCATACAATGAGCAGTTCTTC. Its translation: CASSGKRGAYNEQFF.

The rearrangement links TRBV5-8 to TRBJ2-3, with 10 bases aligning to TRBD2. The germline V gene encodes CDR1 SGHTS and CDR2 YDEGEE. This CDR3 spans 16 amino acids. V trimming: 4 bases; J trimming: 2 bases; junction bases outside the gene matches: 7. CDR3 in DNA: TGTGCCAGCAGCGGGGGGGGGACTAGCGCCACAGATACGCAGTATTTT. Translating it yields CASSGGGTSATDTQYF.

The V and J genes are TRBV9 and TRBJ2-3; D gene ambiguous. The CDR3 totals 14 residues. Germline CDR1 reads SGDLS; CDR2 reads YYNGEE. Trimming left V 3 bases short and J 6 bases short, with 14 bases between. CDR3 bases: TGTGCCAGCAGCGGGGCAGAGACTCTGGATACGCAGTATTTT. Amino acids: CASSGAETLDTQYF.

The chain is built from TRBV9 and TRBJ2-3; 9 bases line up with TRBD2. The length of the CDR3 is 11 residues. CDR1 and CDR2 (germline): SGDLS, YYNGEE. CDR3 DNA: TGTGCTAGCGGGAGAACCGATACGCAGTATTTT. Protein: CASGRTDTQYF.